What follows is one T cell receptor (beta chain) and its context. Its antigen remains undetermined. The input lacks base qualities; no much larger clone sits a single base away. The CDR3, cysteine through phenylalanine, is 13 amino acids long. The CDR3 DNA has 39 bases and is translated from base 1. Trimming at the junction amounts to 2 bases on V and 1 base on J, and the germline ends lie 5 bases apart. Every donor was a healthy Caucasian. The twin cohort comprised three pairs of female monozygotic twins, all aged about 18 to 29 years. Miltenyi CD45RO+ enrichment and human naive T-cell isolation kits were used to isolate memory (CD45RO+) and naive T cells from PBMC. These data belong to a study of identical twins (dated by TCRdb to about 2016). Broadly, across the study: TCR alpha and beta repertoires from monozygotic twins, unrelated adults of various ages and cord blood were deep-sequenced to test whether fetal clonotypes persist. Replicate twin experiments were performed at different times using different library preparation protocols to rule out contamination. Here is what the overall study found, with its caveats: A weaker excess of twin sharing was found in beta out-of-frame sequences because the signal-to-noise ratio was lowered by fewer shared sequences. Because the same donors could not be followed over many years, conclusions were based on cross-sectional statistical analysis. Invariant T cells such as MAIT and iNKT could partly confound zero-insertion analyses, though diverse VJ usage argued against this for most clonotypes. Compared with coincidental sharing between unrelated individuals, an excess of low generation-probability sequences was observed among out-of-frame TCR alpha sequences shared between twins. In monozygotic twins, out-of-frame TCR alpha sharing was systematically underestimated by recombination models, although the models agreed with sharing between unrelated individuals. Abundant cord blood beta clonotypes had fewer insertions, young adult naive repertoires showed a similar but weaker trend, and memory repertoires showed no such trend.

Library method: 5' RACE. For sequencing, an Illumina HiSeq 2000 was employed. A universal primer binding site was added through template switching, and the final cDNA carried a unique molecular identifier so that TCR cDNA molecules could be counted accurately. Specific primers in the conserved constant-segment region were used to synthesize first-strand cDNA for TCR alpha and beta chains. To control for contamination, every cDNA library was double barcoded, receiving both a SMART-Mk sample barcode and Illumina barcodes. TruSeq adapter sequences and Illumina sample barcodes were added in two successive PCR steps. TCR alpha and beta cDNA libraries were sequenced on the Illumina HiSeq platform with custom primers. As for the authors' bioinformatics: MiGEC was used to process raw reads and extract unique molecular identifiers, and MiXCR was used to find CDR3 positions. For each individual, recombination models were inferred using an EM algorithm with the repgenHMM and IGoR tools. Shared clonotype analysis was performed with the tcR package in R, normalizing sharing by the product of cloneset sizes. To study raw recombination free of thymic and clonal selection effects, out-of-frame nonproductive sequences were analyzed. The raw public reads went through TCRdb reprocessing: fastp at Q25, MiXCR clone calling, in-frame beta chains kept. Rows matching on CDR3 protein sequence are summarized as one entry with the most common DNA and genes. The V and J calls were determined by TCRdb, not by the authors. In all, the sample holds fewer than 250,000 distinct CDR3 sequences, and around 7% of those were seen once. The ten largest make up 3.5% to 4% of the sample.

This same sample was also taken into another study, of yellow fever vaccine responses in identical twins. The second paper states: According to the authors, in identical twins the way T cells responded to vaccination appeared partly convergent and partly personalized. Focusing on identical twins, the study followed the T cell clones that responded to the vaccine, and did so with precision.

This clonotype originated in a young woman in good health. The chain was built from TRBV12-3 or TRBV12-4 and TRBJ1-1, with the D segment identity uncertain. The specimen sequenced was memory (CD45RO+) T cells sorted from blood. In light of the paper, this sample's cell subset or site label describes: CD45RO+ enriched T cells. The nucleotides read TGTGCCAGCAGTTTAAAGCGGAACACTGAAGCTTTCTTT. It encodes CASSLKRNTEAFF.